This T cell receptor (beta chain) stems from a study of technical replicates of blood from a few donors. Produced via immunoSEQ multiplex PCR; TCRdb's table is partial and in-frame only. Seen here are under 110,000 clones, under 96% observed once, and the top ten hold approximately 0.2%. The CDR3 length is 15 residues. Trimming shortened V by 0 bases and J by 3 bases, and 13 bases separated the two germline ends. Per the germline V gene, CDR1 is SGHRS and CDR2 is YFSETQ. The chain combines TRBV5-1 with TRBJ2-7; TRBD1 is a possible D gene (6 bases). This sequence was found in a human donor in good health. Sequenced sample: T cells isolated from PBMCs. CDR3 DNA: TGCGCCAGCAGCTTGGATGGGGGCCACGACTACGAGCAGTACTTC. As protein: CASSLDGGHDYEQYF. The whole variable domain, remainder taken from reference TRBV5-1 and TRBJ2-7, is KAGVTQTPRYLIKTRGQQVTLSCSPISGHRSVSWYQQTPGQGLQFLFEYFSETQRNKGNFPGRFSGRQFSNSRSEMNVSTLELGDSALYLCASSLDGGHDYEQYFGPGTRLTVT.